This TCR beta chain was retrieved from a study of cytomegalovirus exposure and HLA in healthy donors. About the research overall: The early release's HLA-typed donors yielded some 85 million unique TCRs. Overall study results and limits: Owing to their indistinguishability, certain V segments, notably TRBV6-2 and TRBV6-3, were excluded. Prediction of most subjects' HLA-A and HLA-B alleles by TCR beta sequences was reportedly accurate.

The primer mix had 60 Vbeta and 13 Jbeta primers. Clones were read by immunoSEQ multiplex PCR, and TCRdb kept only the in-frame ones, dropping some. This sample's clone table lists about 33,000 clones. As regards this clone: The antigen is undetermined. Within the sample, other DNA sequences also encode this same CDR3.

The germline CDR1 and CDR2 sequences are MGHRA and YSYEKL. CDR3 length equals 11 residues. V was shortened by 3 bases and J by 7 bases, with 4 bases between the two germline ends. V is TRBV4-1 and J is TRBJ2-1; D gene uncertain. The sequence was obtained from a man aged 40-49 years in good health and CMV-seronegative. Sequenced: PBMCs. CDR3 in amino acids: CASSQRNEQFF. DNA of the CDR3: TGCGCCAGCAGCCAGCGGAATGAGCAGTTCTTC.